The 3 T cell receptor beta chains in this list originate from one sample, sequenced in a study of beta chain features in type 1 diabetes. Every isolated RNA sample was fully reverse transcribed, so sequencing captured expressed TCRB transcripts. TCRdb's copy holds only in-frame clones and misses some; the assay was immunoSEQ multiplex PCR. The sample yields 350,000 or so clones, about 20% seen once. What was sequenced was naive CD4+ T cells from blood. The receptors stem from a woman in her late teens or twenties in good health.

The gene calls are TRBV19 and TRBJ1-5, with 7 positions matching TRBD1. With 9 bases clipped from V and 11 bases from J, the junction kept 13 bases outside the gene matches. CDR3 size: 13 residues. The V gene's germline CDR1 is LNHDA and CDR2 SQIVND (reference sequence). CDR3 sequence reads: CASSGDRGTAQHF. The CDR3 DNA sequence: TGTGCCAGCTCCGGGGACAGAGGTACGGCCCAGCATTTT.

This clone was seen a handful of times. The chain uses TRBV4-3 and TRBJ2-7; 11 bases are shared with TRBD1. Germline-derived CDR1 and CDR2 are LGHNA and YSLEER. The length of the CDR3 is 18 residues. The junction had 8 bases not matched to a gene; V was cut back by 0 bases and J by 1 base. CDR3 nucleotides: TGCGCCAGCAGCCAAGAGGTAGCGGGACAGGGGGGATCCTACGAGCAGTACTTC. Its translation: CASSQEVAGQGGSYEQYF.

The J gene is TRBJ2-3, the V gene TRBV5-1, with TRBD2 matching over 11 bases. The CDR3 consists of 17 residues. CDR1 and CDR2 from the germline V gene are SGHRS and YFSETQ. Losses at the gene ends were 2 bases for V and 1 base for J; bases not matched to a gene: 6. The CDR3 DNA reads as TGCGCCAGCAGCTTTTGGACTAGCGGGTTACGCACAGATACGCAGTATTTT. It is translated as CASSFWTSGLRTDTQYF.